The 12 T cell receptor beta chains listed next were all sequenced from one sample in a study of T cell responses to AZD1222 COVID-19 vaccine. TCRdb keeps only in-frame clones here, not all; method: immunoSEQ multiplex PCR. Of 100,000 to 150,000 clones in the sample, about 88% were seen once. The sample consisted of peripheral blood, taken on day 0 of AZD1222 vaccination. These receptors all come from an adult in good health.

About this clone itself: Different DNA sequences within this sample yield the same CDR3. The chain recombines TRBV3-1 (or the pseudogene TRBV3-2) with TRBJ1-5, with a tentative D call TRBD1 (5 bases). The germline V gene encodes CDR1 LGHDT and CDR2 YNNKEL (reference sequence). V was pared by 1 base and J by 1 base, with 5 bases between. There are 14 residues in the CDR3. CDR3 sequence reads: CASSQGGSNQPQHF. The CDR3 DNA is TGTGCCAGCAGCCAAGGGGGGAGCAATCAGCCCCAGCATTTT.

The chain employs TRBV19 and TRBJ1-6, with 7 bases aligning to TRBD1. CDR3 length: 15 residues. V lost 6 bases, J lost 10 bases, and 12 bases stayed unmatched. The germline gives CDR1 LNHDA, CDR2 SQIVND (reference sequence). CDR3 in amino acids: CASRPAGTDSSPLHF. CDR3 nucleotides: TGTGCCAGTAGACCAGCCGGGACAGATTCCTCACCCCTCCACTTT.

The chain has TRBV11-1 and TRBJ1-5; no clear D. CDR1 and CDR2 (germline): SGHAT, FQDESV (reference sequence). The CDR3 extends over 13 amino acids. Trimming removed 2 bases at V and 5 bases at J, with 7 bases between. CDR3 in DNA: TGTGCCAGCAGCTTAACCGGGGATCAGCCCCAGCATTTT. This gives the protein CASSLTGDQPQHF.

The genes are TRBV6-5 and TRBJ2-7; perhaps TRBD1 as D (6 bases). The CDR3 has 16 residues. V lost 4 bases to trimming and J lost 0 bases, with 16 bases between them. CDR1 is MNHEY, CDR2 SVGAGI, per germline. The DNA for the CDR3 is TGTGCCAGCAGTTCCGAGGACAGCCTAAGCTCCTACGAGCAGTACTTC. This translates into CASSSEDSLSSYEQYF.

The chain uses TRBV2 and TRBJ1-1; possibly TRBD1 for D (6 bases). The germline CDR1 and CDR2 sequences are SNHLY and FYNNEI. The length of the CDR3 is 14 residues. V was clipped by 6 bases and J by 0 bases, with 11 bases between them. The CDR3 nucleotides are TGTGCCAGCAGGGTGGGGGGCATGAACACTGAAGCTTTCTTT. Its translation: CASRVGGMNTEAFF.

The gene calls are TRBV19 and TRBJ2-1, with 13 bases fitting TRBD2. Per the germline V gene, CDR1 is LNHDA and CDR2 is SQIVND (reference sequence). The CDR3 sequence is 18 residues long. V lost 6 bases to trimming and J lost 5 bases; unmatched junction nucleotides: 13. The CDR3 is CASSPAGLAGDGHNEQFF. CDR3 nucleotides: TGTGCCAGTAGCCCCGCAGGACTAGCGGGAGACGGACACAATGAGCAGTTCTTC.

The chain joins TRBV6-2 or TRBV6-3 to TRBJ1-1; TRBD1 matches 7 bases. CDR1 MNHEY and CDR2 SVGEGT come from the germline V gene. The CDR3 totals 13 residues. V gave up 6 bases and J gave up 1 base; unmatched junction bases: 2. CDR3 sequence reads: CASSRTGNTEAFF. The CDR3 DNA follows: TGTGCCAGCAGCAGGACAGGGAACACTGAAGCTTTCTTT.

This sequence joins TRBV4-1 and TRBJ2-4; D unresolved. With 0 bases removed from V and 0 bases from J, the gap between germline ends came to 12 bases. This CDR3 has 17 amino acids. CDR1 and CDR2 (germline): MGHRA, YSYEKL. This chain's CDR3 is CASSQDRQVIAKNIQYF. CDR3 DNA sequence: TGCGCCAGCAGCCAAGATCGGCAGGTCATAGCCAAAAACATTCAGTACTTC.

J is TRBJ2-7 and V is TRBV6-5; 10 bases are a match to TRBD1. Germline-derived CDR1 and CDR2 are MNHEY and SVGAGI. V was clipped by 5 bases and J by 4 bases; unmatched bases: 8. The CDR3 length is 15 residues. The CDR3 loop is CASSSTGTGEYEQYF. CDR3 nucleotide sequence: TGTGCCAGCAGTAGCACCGGGACAGGGGAATACGAGCAGTACTTC.

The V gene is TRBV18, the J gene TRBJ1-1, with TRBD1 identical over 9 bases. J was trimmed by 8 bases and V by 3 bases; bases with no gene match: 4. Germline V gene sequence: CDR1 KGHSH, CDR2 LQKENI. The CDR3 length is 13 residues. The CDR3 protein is CASSPTGGGEAFF. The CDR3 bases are TGTGCCAGCTCACCTACAGGGGGCGGGGAAGCTTTCTTT. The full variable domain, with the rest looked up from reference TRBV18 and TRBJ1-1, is NAGVMQNPRHLVRRRGQEARLRCSPMKGHSHVYWYRQLPEEGLKFMVYLQKENIIDESGMPKERFSAEFPKEGPSILRIQQVVRGDSAAYFCASSPTGGGEAFFGQGTRLTVV.

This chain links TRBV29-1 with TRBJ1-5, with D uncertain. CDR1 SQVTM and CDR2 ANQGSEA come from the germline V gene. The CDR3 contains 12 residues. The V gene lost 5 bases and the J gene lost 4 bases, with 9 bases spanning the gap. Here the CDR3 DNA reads TGCAGCGTTATCGGGGTGAATCAGCCCCAGCATTTT. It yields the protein CSVIGVNQPQHF. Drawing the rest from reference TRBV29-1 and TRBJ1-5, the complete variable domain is SAVISQKPSRDICQRGTSLTIQCQVDSQVTMMFWYRQQPGQSLTLIATANQGSEATYESGFVIDKFPISRPNLTFSTLTVSNMSPEDSSIYLCSVIGVNQPQHFGDGTRLSIL.

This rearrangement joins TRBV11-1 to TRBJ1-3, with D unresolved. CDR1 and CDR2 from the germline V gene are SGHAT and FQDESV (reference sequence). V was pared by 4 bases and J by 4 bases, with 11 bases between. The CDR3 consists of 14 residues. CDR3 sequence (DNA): TGTGCCAGCAGCTCCTTCGGAACCGGAAACACCATATATTTT. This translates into CASSSFGTGNTIYF.